This T cell receptor beta chain was obtained from a study of lymphopenia after photon versus proton radiotherapy. This CDR3 has 15 residues. V lost 5 bases and J 4 bases, leaving 17 bases between the germline ends. Per the germline V gene, CDR1 is MDHEN and CDR2 is SYDVKM. The protocol was immunoSEQ multiplex PCR, while the TCRdb copy is restricted to in-frame clones and leaves out a portion. Of tens of thousands of clones in the sample, nearly 85% are singletons; the top ten hold roughly 15%. This chain uses TRBV28 with TRBJ2-5; tentatively, D is TRBD2 (5 bases). This clonotype was obtained from a woman aged 70-85 years with pancreatic cancer. Here the sequenced sample was peripheral blood, taken from a patient treated with proton-based radiotherapy. CDR3 DNA: TGTGCCAGCAGTATACTGGTAGGAGGCCGAGAGACCCAGTACTTC. It codes for CASSILVGGRETQYF.